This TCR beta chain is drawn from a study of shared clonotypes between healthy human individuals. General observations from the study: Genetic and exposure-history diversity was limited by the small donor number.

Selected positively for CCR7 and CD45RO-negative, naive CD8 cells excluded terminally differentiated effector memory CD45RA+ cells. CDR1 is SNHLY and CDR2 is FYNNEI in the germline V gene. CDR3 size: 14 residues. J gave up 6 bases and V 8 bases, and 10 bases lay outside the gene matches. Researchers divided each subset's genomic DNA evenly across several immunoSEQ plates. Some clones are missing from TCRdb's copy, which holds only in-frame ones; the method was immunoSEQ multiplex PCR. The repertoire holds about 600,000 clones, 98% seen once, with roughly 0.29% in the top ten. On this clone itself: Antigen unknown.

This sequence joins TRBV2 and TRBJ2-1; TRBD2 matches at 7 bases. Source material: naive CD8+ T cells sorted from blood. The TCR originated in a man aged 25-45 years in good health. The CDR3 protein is CASVTSVGLNEQFF. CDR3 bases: TGTGCCAGCGTAACTAGCGTGGGGCTCAATGAGCAGTTCTTC. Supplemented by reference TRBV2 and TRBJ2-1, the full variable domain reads EPEVTQTPSHQVTQMGQEVILRCVPISNHLYFYWYRQILGQKVEFLVSFYNNEISEKSEIFDDQFSVERPDGSNFTLKIRSTKLEDSAMYFCASVTSVGLNEQFFGPGTRLTVL.